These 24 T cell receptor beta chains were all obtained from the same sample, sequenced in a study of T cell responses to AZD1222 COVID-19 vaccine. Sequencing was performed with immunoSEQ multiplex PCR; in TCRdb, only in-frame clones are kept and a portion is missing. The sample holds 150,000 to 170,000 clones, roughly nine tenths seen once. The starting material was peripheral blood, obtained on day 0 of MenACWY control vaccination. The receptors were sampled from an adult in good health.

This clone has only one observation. CDR3 DNA sequence: TGCGCCAGCAGCGTAACCGGGACAGAATACAATGAGCAGTTCTTC. Translated, it gives CASSVTGTEYNEQFF. J is TRBJ2-1 and V is TRBV5-1; TRBD1 aligns across 7 bases. The junction had 8 bases not matched to a gene; V was cut back by 4 bases and J by 4 bases. The CDR3 covers 15 residues. Germline CDR1 SGHRS, CDR2 YFSETQ. The full variable domain, completed using reference TRBV5-1 and TRBJ2-1, is KAGVTQTPRYLIKTRGQQVTLSCSPISGHRSVSWYQQTPGQGLQFLFEYFSETQRNKGNFPGRFSGRQFSNSRSEMNVSTLELGDSALYLCASSVTGTEYNEQFFGPGTRLTVL.

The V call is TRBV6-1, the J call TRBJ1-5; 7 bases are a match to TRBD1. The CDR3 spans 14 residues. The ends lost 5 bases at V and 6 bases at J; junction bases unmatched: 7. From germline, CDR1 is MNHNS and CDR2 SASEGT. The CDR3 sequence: CASSFTGVGQPQHF. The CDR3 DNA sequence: TGTGCCAGCAGTTTCACAGGGGTGGGTCAGCCCCAGCATTTT.

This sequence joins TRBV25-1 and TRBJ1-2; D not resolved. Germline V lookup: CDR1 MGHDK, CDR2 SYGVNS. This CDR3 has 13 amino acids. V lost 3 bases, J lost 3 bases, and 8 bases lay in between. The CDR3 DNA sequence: TGTGCCAGCAGTGACCCCCCCGACTATGGCTACACCTTC. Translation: CASSDPPDYGYTF.

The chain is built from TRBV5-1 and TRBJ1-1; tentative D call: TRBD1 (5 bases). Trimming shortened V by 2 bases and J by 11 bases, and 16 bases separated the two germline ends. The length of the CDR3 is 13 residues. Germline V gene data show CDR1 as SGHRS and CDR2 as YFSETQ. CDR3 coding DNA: TGCGCCAGCAGCTTCGGGACGCCCCCCGGGGCTTTCTTT. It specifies CASSFGTPPGAFF.

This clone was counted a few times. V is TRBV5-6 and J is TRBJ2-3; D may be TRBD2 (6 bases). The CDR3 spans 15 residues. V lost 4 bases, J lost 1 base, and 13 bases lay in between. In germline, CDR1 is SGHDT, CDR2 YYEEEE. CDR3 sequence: CASSRSGSGTDTQYF. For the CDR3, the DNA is TGTGCCAGCAGCCGCAGCGGGTCGGGCACAGATACGCAGTATTTT.

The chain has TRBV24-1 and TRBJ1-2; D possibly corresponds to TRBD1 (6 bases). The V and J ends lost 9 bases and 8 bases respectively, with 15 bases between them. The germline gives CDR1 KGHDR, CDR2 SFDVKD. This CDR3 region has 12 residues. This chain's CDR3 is CATRDGGHGYTF. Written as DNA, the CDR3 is TGTGCCACCCGAGATGGGGGGCACGGCTACACCTTC.

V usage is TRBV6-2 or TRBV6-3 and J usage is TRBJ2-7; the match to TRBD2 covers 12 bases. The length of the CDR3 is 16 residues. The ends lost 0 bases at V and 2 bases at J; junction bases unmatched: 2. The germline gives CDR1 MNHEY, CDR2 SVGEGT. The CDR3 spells CASSYSTSGRAYEQYF. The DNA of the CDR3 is TGTGCCAGCAGTTACTCGACTAGCGGGAGAGCCTACGAGCAGTACTTC.

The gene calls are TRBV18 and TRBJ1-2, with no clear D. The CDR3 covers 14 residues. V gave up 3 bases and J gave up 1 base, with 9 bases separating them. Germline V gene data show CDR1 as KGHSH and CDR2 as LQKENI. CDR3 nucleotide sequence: TGTGCCAGCTCACCCCGAGGAGATAACTATGGCTACACCTTC. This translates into CASSPRGDNYGYTF.

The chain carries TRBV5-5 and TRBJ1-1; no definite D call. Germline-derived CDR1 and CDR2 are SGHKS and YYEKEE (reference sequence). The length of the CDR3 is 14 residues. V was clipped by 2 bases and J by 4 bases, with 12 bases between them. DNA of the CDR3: TGTGCCAGCAGCTTCATCTACGGAGGCACTGAAGCTTTCTTT. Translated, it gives CASSFIYGGTEAFF.

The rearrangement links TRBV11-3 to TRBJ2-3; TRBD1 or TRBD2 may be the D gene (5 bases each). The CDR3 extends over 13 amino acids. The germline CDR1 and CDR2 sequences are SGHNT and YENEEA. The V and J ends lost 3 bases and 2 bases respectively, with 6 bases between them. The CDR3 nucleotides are TGTGCCAGCAGCTTGGGACCCACAGATACGCAGTATTTT. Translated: CASSLGPTDTQYF.

CDR3 region: CASSPAGWDSQYV. CDR3 bases: TGTGCCAGCAGCCCAGCGGGATGGGACTCGCAGTACGTC. V and J are TRBV11-1 and TRBJ2-7; TRBD2 agrees at 7 bases. The CDR3 is 13 residues long. The germline gives CDR1 SGHAT, CDR2 FQDESV (reference sequence). With V trimmed by 5 bases and J by 9 bases, 10 bases remained unmatched.

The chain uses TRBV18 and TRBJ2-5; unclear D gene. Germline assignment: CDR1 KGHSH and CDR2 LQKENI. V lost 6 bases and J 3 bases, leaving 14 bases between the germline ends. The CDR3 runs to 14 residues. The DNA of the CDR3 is TGTGCCAGCTCCGACCTCAACCCCGAAGAGACCCAGTACTTC. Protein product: CASSDLNPEETQYF.

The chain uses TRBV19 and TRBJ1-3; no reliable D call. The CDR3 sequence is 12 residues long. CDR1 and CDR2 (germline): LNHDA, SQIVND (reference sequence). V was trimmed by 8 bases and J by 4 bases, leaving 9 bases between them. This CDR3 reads CASASPGNTIYF. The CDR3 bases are TGTGCCAGTGCATCTCCCGGAAACACCATATATTTT.

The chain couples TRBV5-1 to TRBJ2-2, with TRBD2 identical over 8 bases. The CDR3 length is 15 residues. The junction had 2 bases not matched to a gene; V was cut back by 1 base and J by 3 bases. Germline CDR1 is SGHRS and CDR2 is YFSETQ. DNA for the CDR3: TGCGCCAGCAGCTTGAACGGGGGGGACACCGGGGAGCTGTTTTTT. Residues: CASSLNGGDTGELFF.

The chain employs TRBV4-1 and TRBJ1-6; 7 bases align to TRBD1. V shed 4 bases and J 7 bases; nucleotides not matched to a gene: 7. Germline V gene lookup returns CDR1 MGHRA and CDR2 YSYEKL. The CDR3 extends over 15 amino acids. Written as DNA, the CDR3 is TGCGCCAGCAGCCTTACCCCGGGACAGAATTCACCCCTCCACTTT. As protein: CASSLTPGQNSPLHF.

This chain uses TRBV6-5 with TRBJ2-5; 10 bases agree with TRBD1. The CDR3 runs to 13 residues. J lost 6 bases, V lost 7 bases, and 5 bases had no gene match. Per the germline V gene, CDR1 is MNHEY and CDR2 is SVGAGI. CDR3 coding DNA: TGTGCCAGCATCAGGGGACAGGGGAAGACCCAGTACTTC. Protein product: CASIRGQGKTQYF.

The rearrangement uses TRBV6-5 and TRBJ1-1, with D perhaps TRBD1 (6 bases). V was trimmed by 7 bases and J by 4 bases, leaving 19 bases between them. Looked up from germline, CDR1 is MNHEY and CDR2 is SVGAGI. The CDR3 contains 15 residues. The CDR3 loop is CASNRFQGKVTEAFF. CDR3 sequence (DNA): TGTGCCAGCAACCGTTTCCAGGGGAAGGTCACTGAAGCTTTCTTT.

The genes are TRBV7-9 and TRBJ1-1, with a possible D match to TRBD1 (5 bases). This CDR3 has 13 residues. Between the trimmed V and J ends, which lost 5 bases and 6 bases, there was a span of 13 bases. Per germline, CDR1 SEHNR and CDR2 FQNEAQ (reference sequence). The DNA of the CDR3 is TGTGCCAGCAGCGGTTGGGGGAATGCTGAAGCTTTCTTT. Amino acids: CASSGWGNAEAFF.

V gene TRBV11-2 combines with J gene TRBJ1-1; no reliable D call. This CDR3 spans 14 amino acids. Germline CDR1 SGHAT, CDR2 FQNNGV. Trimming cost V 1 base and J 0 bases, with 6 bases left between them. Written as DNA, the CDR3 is TGTGCCAGCAGCTTAGCGGCAGTGAACACTGAAGCTTTCTTT. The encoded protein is CASSLAAVNTEAFF.

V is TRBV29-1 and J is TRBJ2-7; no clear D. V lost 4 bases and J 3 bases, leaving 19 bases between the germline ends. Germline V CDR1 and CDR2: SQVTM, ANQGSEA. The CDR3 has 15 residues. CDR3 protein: CSVAQRCTDIYEQYV. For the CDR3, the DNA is TGCAGCGTTGCCCAACGTTGCACAGACATCTACGAGCAGTACGTC.

The CDR3 loop is CSVASGEGEQFF. The DNA of the CDR3 is TGCAGCGTTGCTAGCGGGGAAGGTGAGCAGTTCTTC. The genes are TRBV29-1 and TRBJ2-1; 9 nucleotides match TRBD2. With V trimmed by 4 bases and J by 9 bases, 4 bases remained unmatched. The CDR3 is made up of 12 amino acids. Per germline, CDR1 SQVTM and CDR2 ANQGSEA.

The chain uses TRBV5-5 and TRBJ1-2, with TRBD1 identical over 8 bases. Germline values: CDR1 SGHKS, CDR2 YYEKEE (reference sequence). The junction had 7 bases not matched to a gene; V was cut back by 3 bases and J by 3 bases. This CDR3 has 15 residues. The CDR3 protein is CASSWDRLRDYGYTF. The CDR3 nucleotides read TGTGCCAGCAGCTGGGACAGGCTGAGGGACTATGGCTACACCTTC.

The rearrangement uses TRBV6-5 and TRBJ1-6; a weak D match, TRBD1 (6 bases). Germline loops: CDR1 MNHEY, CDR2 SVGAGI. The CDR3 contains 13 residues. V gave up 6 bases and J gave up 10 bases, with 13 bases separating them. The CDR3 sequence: CASRLGGQSPLHF. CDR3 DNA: TGTGCCAGCAGACTCGGGGGGCAATCACCCCTCCACTTT.

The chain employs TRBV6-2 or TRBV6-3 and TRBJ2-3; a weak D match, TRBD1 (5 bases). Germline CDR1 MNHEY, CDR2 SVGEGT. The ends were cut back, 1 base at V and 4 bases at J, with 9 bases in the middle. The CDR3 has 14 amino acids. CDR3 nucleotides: TGTGCCAGCAGTTACTTACAGGCAGCAGATACGCAGTATTTT. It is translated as CASSYLQAADTQYF.